This paragraph covers one T cell receptor beta chain sequence. These data belong to a study of blood T cell repertoires in COVID-19. Method: immunoSEQ multiplex PCR; TCRdb's copy keeps in-frame clones and lacks some. The sample consists of about 240,000 clones, 65% to 85% of them appearing once. This TCR derives from a human donor in a cohort sampled during active COVID-19. The specimen was peripheral blood.

CDR3 amino acids: CASKPGEEGDEQFF. In nucleotides, the CDR3 is TGCGCCAGCAAACCCGGGGAGGAGGGCGATGAGCAGTTCTTC. V is TRBV5-1 and J is TRBJ2-1; TRBD2 is a possible D gene (6 bases). In germline, CDR1 is SGHRS, CDR2 YFSETQ. The V gene lost 6 bases and the J gene lost 8 bases, with 18 bases spanning the gap. The CDR3 runs 14 residues.